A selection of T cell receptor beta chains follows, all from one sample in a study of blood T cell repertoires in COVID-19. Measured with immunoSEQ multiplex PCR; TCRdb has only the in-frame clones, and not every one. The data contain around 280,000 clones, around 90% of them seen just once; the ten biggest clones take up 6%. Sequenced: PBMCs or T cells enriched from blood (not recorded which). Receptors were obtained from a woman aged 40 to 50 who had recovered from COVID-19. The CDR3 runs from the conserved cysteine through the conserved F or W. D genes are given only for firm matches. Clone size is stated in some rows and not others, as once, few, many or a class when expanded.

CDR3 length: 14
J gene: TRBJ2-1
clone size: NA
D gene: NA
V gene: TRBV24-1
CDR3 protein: CATSDLGPINEQFF
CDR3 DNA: TGTGCCACCAGTGATTTGGGGCCGATCAATGAGCAGTTCTTC

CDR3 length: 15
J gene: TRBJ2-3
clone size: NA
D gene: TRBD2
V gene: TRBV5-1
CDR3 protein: CASSPSTSGTDTQYF
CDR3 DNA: TGCGCCAGCAGCCCATCGACTAGCGGCACAGATACGCAGTATTTT

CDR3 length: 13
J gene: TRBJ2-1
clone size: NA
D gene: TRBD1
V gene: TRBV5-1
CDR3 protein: CASSFGTGGREFF
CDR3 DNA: TGCGCCAGCAGCTTCGGGACAGGGGGAAGGGAGTTCTTC

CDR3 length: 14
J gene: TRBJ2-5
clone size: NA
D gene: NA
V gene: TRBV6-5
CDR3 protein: CASSYSSVRETQYF
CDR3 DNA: TGTGCCAGCAGTTACTCGTCGGTACGGGAGACCCAGTACTTC

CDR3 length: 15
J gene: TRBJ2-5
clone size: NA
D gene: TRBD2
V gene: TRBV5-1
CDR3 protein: CASSLGLAGGETQYF
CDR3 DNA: TGCGCCAGCAGCTTGGGATTAGCGGGAGGAGAGACCCAGTACTTC

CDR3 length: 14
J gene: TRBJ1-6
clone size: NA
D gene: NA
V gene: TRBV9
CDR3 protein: CASSVGGVDSPLHF
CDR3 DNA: TGTGCCAGCAGCGTAGGAGGCGTCGATTCACCCCTCCACTTT

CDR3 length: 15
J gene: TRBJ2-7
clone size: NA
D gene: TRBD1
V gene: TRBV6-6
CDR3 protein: CASSPDLDRAQEQYF
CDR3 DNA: TGTGCCAGCAGTCCCGACTTGGACAGGGCCCAGGAGCAGTACTTC

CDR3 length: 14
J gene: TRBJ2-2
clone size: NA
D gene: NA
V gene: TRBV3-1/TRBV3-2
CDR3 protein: CASARLGPTGELFF
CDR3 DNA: TGTGCCAGTGCGAGACTAGGCCCGACCGGGGAGCTGTTTTTT

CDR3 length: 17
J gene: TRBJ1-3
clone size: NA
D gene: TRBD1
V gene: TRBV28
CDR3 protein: CASSTPAPGTGVITIYF
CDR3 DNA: TGTGCCAGCAGTACACCCGCACCAGGGACAGGGGTGATCACCATATATTTT

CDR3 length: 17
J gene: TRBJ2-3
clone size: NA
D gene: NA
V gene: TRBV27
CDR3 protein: CASSLLWLAKSTDTQYF
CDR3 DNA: TGTGCCAGCAGTTTACTGTGGCTAGCCAAGAGCACAGATACGCAGTATTTT

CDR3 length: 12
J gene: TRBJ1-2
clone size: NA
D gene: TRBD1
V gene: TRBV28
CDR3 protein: CASRDRAAGYTF
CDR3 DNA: TGTGCCAGCCGGGACAGGGCGGCTGGCTACACCTTC

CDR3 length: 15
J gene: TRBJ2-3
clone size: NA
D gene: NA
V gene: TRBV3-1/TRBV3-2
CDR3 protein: CASSQARGITDTQYF
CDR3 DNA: TGTGCCAGCAGCCAAGCTCGGGGGATCACAGATACGCAGTATTTT

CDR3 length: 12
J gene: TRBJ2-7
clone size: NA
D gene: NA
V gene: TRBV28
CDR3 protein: CASSTPSHEQYF
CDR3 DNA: TGTGCCAGCAGTACCCCGAGCCACGAGCAGTACTTC

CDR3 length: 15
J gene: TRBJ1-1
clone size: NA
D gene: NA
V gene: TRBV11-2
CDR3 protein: CASSRSAVGRTEAFF
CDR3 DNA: TGTGCCAGCAGCAGGTCGGCAGTCGGGAGGACTGAAGCTTTCTTT

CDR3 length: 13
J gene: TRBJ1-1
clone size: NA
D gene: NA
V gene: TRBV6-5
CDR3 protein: CASMSWGAGKAFF
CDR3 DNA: TGTGCCAGCATGAGTTGGGGCGCGGGGAAAGCTTTCTTT

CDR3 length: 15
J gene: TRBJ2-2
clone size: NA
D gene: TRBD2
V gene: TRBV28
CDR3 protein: CASSSGLAGAGELFF
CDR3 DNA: TGTGCCAGCAGTTCGGGACTAGCGGGAGCTGGGGAGCTGTTTTTT

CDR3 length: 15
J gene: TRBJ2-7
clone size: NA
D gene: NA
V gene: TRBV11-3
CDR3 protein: CASSLGGGGPWEQYF
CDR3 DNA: TGTGCCAGCAGCTTAGGCGGCGGGGGCCCCTGGGAGCAGTACTTC

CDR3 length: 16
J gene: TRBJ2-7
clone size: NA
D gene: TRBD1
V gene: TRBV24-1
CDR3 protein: CATSDFAGTGGYEQYF
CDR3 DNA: TGTGCCACCAGTGATTTCGCCGGGACAGGGGGCTACGAGCAGTACTTC

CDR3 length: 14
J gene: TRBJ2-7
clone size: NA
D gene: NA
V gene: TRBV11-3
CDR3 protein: CASSAGQGSYEQYF
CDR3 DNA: TGTGCCAGCAGCGCAGGCCAGGGCTCCTACGAGCAGTACTTC

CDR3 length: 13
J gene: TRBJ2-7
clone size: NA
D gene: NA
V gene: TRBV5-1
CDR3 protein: CASRSTTSYEQYF
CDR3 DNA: TGCGCCAGCAGGTCGACAACCTCCTACGAGCAGTACTTC

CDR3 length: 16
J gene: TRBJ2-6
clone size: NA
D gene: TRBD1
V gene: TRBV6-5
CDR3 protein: CASSYSGGSGANVLTF
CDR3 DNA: TGTGCCAGCAGTTATTCAGGGGGCTCTGGGGCCAACGTCCTGACTTTC

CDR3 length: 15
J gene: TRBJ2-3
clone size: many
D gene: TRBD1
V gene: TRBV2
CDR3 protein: CASSATGVNTDTQYF
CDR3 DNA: TGTGCCAGCAGCGCGACAGGGGTCAACACAGATACGCAGTATTTT

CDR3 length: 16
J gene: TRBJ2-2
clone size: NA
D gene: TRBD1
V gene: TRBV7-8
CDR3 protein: CASRSAGTGYTGELFF
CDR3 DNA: TGTGCCAGCAGGTCCGCGGGGACAGGGTACACCGGGGAGCTGTTTTTT

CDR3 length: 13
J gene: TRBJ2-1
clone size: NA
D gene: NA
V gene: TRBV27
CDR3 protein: CASSSSAGEEQFF
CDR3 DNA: TGTGCCAGCAGTTCAAGCGCCGGGGAGGAGCAGTTCTTC

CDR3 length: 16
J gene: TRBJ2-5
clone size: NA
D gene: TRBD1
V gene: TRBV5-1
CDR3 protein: CASSLELDRAKETQYF
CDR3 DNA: TGCGCCAGCAGCTTGGAGTTGGACAGGGCTAAAGAGACCCAGTACTTC

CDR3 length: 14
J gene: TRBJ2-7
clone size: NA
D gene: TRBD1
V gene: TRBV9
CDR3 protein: CASSPTGNAYEQYF
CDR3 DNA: TGTGCCAGCAGCCCGACAGGGAACGCCTACGAGCAGTACTTC

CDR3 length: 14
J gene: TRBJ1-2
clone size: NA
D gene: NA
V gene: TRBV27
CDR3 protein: CASRREGRTYGYTF
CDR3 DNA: TGTGCCAGCAGGAGGGAGGGACGGACCTATGGCTACACCTTC

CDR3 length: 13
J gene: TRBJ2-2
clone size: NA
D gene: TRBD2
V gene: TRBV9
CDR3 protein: CASSPTSQGELFF
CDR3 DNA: TGTGCCAGCAGCCCGACTAGCCAAGGGGAGCTGTTTTTT

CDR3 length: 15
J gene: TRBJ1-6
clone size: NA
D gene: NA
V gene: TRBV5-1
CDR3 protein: CASSLRRAENSPLHF
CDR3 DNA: TGCGCCAGCAGCTTGCGGAGGGCGGAGAATTCACCCCTCCACTTT

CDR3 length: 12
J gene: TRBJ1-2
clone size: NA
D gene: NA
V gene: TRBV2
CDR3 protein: CASTPGDYGYTF
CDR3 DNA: TGTGCCAGCACCCCAGGGGACTATGGCTACACCTTC

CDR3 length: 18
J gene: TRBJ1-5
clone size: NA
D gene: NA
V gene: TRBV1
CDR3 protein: CTSSQVCYAENSNQPQHF
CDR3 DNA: TGCACCAGCAGCCAAGTCTGTTATGCCGAGAATAGCAATCAGCCCCAGCATTTT

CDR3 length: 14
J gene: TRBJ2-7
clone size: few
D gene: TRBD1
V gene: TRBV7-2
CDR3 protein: CASIPDRGSYEQYF
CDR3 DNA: TGTGCCAGTATCCCGGACAGGGGCTCCTACGAGCAGTACTTC

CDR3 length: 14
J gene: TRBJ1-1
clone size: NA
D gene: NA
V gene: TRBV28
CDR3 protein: CASGAGGMNTEAFF
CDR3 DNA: TGTGCCAGCGGGGCCGGGGGGATGAACACTGAAGCTTTCTTT

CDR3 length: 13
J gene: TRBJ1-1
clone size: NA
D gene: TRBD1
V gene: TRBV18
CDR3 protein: CASSPDRGTEAFF
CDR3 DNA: TGTGCCAGCTCACCAGACAGGGGAACTGAAGCTTTCTTT

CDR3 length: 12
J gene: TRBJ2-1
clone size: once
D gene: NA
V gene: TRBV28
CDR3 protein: CASTETGNEQFF
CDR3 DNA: TGTGCCAGCACGGAGACAGGCAATGAGCAGTTCTTC

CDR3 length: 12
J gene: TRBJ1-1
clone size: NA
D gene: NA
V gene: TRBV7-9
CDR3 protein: CATAGGGTEAFF
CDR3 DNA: TGTGCCACCGCCGGGGGGGGCACTGAAGCTTTCTTT

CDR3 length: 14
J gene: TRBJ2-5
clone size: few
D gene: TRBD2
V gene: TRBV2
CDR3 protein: CASRGTSGQETQYF
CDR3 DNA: TGTGCCAGCAGGGGGACTAGCGGCCAAGAGACCCAGTACTTC

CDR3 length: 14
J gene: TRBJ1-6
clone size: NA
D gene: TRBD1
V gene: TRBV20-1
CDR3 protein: CSASTGARDSPLHF
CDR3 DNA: TGCAGTGCTAGTACAGGGGCCCGGGATTCACCCCTCCACTTT

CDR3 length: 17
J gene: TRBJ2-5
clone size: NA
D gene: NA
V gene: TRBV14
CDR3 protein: CASSQGGRGLLQETQYF
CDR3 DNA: TGTGCCAGCAGCCAAGGGGGTAGGGGACTTCTCCAAGAGACCCAGTACTTC

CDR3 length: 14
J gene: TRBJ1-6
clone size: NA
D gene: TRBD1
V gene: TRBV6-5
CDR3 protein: CAGRSTGKNSPLHF
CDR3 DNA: TGTGCCGGTCGGTCGACAGGGAAGAATTCACCCCTCCACTTT

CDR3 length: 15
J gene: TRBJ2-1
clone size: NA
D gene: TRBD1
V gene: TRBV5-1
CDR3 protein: CASKIRTGFSNEQFF
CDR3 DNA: TGCGCCAGCAAAATAAGGACAGGGTTTTCGAATGAGCAGTTCTTC

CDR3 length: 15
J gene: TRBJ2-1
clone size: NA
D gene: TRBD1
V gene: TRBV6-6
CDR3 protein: CASSYSTGAYNEQFF
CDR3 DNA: TGTGCCAGCAGTTACTCGACAGGGGCTTACAATGAGCAGTTCTTC

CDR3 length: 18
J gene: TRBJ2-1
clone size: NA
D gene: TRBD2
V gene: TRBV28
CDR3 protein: CASSLVFRTSGRLGEQFF
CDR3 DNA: TGTGCCAGCAGTTTAGTATTTAGGACTAGCGGGAGGTTGGGTGAGCAGTTCTTC